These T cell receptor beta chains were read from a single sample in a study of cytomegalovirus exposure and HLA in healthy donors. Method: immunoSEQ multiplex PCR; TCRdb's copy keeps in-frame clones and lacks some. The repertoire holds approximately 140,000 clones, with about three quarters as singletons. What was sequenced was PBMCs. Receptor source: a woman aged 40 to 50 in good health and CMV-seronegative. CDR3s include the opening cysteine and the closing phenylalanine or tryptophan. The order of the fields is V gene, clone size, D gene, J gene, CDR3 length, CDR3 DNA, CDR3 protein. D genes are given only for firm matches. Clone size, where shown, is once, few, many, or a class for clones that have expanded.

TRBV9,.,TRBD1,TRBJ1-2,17,TGTGCCAGCAGCGCCCACGTAGGGACAGGGGTTCAGGGTGGCTACACCTTC,CASSAHVGTGVQGGYTF
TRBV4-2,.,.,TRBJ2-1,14,TGTGCCAGCAGCCAAGATCGCCAGCGAGGTGAGCAGTTCTTC,CASSQDRQRGEQFF
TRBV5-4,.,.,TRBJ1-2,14,TGTGCCAGCAGCGATAATCGGGGGGACTATGGCTACACCTTC,CASSDNRGDYGYTF
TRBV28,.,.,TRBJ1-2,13,TGTGCCAGCAGTCCCCTTGAGCCCTATGGCTACACCTTC,CASSPLEPYGYTF
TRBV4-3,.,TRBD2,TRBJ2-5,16,TGCGCCAGCAGCCAAGCGGCTAGCGGGGACCAAGAGACCCAGTACTTC,CASSQAASGDQETQYF
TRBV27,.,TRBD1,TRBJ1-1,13,TGTGCCAGCAGTTTACAGGGGGCGAGTGAAGCTTTCTTT,CASSLQGASEAFF
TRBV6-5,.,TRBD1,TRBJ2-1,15,TGTGCCAGCAGTTACTCGGACAGGGGCGGCAATGAGCAGTTCTTC,CASSYSDRGGNEQFF
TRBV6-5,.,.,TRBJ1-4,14,TGTGCCAGCAGTTTCGACCGAAGGGGTGAAAAACTGTTTTTT,CASSFDRRGEKLFF
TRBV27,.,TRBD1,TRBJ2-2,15,TGTGCCAGCATGTACAGGGGGAGGAACACCGGGGAGCTGTTTTTT,CASMYRGRNTGELFF
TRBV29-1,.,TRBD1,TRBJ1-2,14,TGCAGCGTTATGGGACAGACCTACCCGTATGGCTACACCTTC,CSVMGQTYPYGYTF
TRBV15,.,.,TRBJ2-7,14,TGTGCCACCAGCATCGAGACTACCTCCTACGAGCAGTACTTC,CATSIETTSYEQYF
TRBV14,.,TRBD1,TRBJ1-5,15,TGTGCCAGCAGCCAAGGAGGGGGCATCAATCAGCCCCAGCATTTT,CASSQGGGINQPQHF
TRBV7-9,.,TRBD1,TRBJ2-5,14,TGTGCCAGCAGCTTAGAGGACAGGGCCAAGACCCAGTACTTC,CASSLEDRAKTQYF
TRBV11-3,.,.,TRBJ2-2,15,TGTGCCAGCAGCTTCCCAGAGGGGGGGACCGGGGAGCTGTTTTTT,CASSFPEGGTGELFF
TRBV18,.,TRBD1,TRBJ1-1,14,TGTGCCAGCTCACCCGACGGACAGGGGCCTGAAGCTTTCTTT,CASSPDGQGPEAFF
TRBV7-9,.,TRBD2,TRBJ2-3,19,TGTGCCAGCAGCTTAAGGTTGGGTCTGGCGGGGGAGCGCACAGATACGCAGTATTTT,CASSLRLGLAGERTDTQYF
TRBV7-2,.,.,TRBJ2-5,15,TGTGCCAGCAGCTTAGACGTCTTTCTACAAGAGACCCAGTACTTC,CASSLDVFLQETQYF
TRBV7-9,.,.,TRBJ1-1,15,TGTGCCAGCAGCTTTGTTGGACTTCGGAACACTGAAGCTTTCTTT,CASSFVGLRNTEAFF
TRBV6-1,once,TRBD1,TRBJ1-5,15,TGTGCCAGCAGTCCCGGGACAGGGGGCAATCAGCCCCAGCATTTT,CASSPGTGGNQPQHF
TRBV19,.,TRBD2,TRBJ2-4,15,TGTGCCAGTAGTATAGTGGCTAGCGGCAAAAACATTCAGTACTTC,CASSIVASGKNIQYF
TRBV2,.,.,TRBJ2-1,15,TGTGCCAGCAGGCGGACAGTGCTGCTTTACAATGAGCAGTTCTTC,CASRRTVLLYNEQFF
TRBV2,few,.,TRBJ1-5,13,TGTGCCAGCATGGGCAGCCCCAATCAGCCCCAGCATTTT,CASMGSPNQPQHF
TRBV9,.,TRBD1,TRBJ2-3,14,TGTGCCAGCAGCCGACAGGGAGACACAGATACGCAGTATTTT,CASSRQGDTDTQYF
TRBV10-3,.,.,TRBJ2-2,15,TGTGCCATCAGTGAGTCGGCAAGGGGCACCGGGGAGCTGTTTTTT,CAISESARGTGELFF
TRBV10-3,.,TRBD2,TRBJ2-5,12,TGTGCCATAGGGGAGGGCGCCGGGGCCCAGTACTTC,CAIGEGAGAQYF
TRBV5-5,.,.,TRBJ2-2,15,TGTGCCAGCAGCTTAACAGGTTCGAACACCGGGGAGCTGTTTTTT,CASSLTGSNTGELFF
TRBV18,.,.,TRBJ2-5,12,TGTGCCAGCTCACCTGACGGGGAGACCCAGTACTTC,CASSPDGETQYF
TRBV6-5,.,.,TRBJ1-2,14,TGTGCCAGCAGTTACTCCTCGGGAAGCTATGGCTACACCTTC,CASSYSSGSYGYTF
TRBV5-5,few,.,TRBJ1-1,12,TGTGCCAGCAGCTTCTTGAACACTGAAGCTTTCTTT,CASSFLNTEAFF
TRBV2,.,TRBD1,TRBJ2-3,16,TGTGCCAGCAGTGAGGACAGGGTATCTAGCACAGATACGCAGTATTTT,CASSEDRVSSTDTQYF
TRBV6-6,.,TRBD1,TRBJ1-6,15,TGTGCCAGCACCGGGGACAGGGCCGGTAATTCACCCCTCCACTTT,CASTGDRAGNSPLHF
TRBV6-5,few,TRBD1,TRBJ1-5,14,TGTGCCAGTTCGGGACAGGGTGGCAATCAGCCCCAGCATTTT,CASSGQGGNQPQHF